The 31 T cell receptor beta chains below come from one sample, sequenced in a study of blood T cell repertoires in COVID-19. The method was immunoSEQ multiplex PCR; TCRdb's version includes in-frame clones alone and lacks a portion of them. The repertoire holds about 160,000 clones, roughly nine tenths seen once, with around 4% in the top ten. The sequenced sample was peripheral blood. Source of these receptors: an older woman with active or convalescent COVID-19.

This clone was counted only a few times. As DNA, the CDR3 is TGCGCCAGCAGCTTGCTGGGGCCTGAAGCTTTCTTT. It translates to CASSLLGPEAFF. The rearrangement joins TRBV5-1 to TRBJ1-1, with a possible D match to TRBD1 (5 bases). Trimming left V 1 base short and J 6 bases short, with 7 bases between. Per germline, CDR1 SGHRS and CDR2 YFSETQ. The CDR3 consists of 12 residues. Based on the CDR3 plus reference TRBV5-1 and TRBJ1-1, the full variable domain is KAGVTQTPRYLIKTRGQQVTLSCSPISGHRSVSWYQQTPGQGLQFLFEYFSETQRNKGNFPGRFSGRQFSNSRSEMNVSTLELGDSALYLCASSLLGPEAFFGQGTRLTVV.

As DNA, the CDR3 is TGTGCCAGCAGCTTAGTGGTGGGGCAGGGGGCCGGTGGGGCCAACGTCCTGACTTTC. Protein: CASSLVVGQGAGGANVLTF. The chain uses TRBV7-9 and TRBJ2-6; 8 bases agree with TRBD1. This CDR3 has 19 amino acids. With V trimmed by 1 base and J by 3 bases, 11 bases remained unmatched. Germline V gene data show CDR1 as SEHNR and CDR2 as FQNEAQ (reference sequence).

The chain joins TRBV7-2 to TRBJ1-6; D is undetermined. The ends were cut back, 4 bases at V and 9 bases at J, with 13 bases in the middle. Germline lookup yields CDR1 SGHTA and CDR2 FQGNSA. The CDR3 is 14 residues long. Here the CDR3 reads CASSSPVGLSPLHF. DNA for the CDR3: TGTGCCAGCAGCTCCCCCGTTGGGCTTTCACCCCTCCACTTT.

V usage is TRBV9 and J usage is TRBJ2-7, with 8 nucleotides matching TRBD2. CDR3 length: 18 amino acids. From germline, CDR1 is SGDLS and CDR2 YYNGEE. The trim removed 0 bases at V and 6 bases at J, leaving 17 bases unmatched. This CDR3 is CASSVGGASGLPGSEQYF. DNA of the CDR3: TGTGCCAGCAGCGTAGGTGGGGCTAGCGGGTTACCCGGATCCGAGCAGTACTTC.

V gene TRBV7-2 combines with J gene TRBJ1-2; D remains ambiguous. The CDR3 sequence is 17 residues long. The germline gives CDR1 SGHTA, CDR2 FQGNSA. V lost 1 base and J lost 0, with 15 bases in between. The CDR3 reads CASSLVMRQSTNYGYTF. CDR3 DNA sequence: TGTGCCAGCAGCTTAGTAATGAGGCAGAGCACTAACTATGGCTACACCTTC.

The gene calls are TRBV5-4 and TRBJ1-4, with 12 positions matching TRBD1. The V gene end was trimmed by 4 bases and the J gene end by 6 bases; junction bases not matched to a gene: 4. Germline V gives CDR1 SGHNT, CDR2 YYREEE (reference sequence). The CDR3 length is 15 residues. CDR3 nucleotides: TGTGCCAGCAGCACCGGGACAGGGGGCTATGAAAAACTGTTTTTT. As protein: CASSTGTGGYEKLFF.

The rearrangement links TRBV4-1 to TRBJ1-3, with 8 bases lining up with TRBD1. CDR3 length: 16 residues. The V gene end was trimmed by 0 bases and the J gene end by 7 bases; junction bases not matched to a gene: 8. From germline, CDR1 is MGHRA and CDR2 YSYEKL. The CDR3 loop reads CASSQDRTGIWNTIYF. Written as DNA, the CDR3 is TGCGCCAGCAGCCAAGATAGGACAGGGATATGGAACACCATATATTTT.

The rearrangement joins TRBV6-2 or TRBV6-3 to TRBJ1-1; D is unresolved. This CDR3 comprises 15 residues. V lost 5 bases and J lost 4, with 17 bases in between. The germline CDR1 and CDR2 sequences are MNHEY and SVGEGT. CDR3 DNA sequence: TGTGCCAGCAGTCCCGCCTCGCTGGGGAGCACTGAAGCTTTCTTT. The encoded protein is CASSPASLGSTEAFF.

V usage is TRBV30 and J usage is TRBJ1-2; possible D gene TRBD1, 5 bases. Germline loops: CDR1 GTSNPN, CDR2 SVGIG (reference sequence). V lost 5 bases and J 4 bases, leaving 11 bases between the germline ends. The CDR3 consists of 12 residues. CDR3 in amino acids: CAWQGAGYGYTF. CDR3 coding DNA: TGTGCCTGGCAGGGAGCGGGCTATGGCTACACCTTC.

This clone has just one count. The chain carries TRBV5-5 and TRBJ1-5; D not resolved. The CDR3 runs to 15 residues. Germline CDR1 SGHKS, CDR2 YYEKEE (reference sequence). Deletions cut 0 bases from V and 1 base from J, with 8 bases between. The CDR3 sequence is CASSLESGSNQPQHF. DNA for the CDR3: TGTGCCAGCAGCTTGGAGTCAGGCAGCAATCAGCCCCAGCATTTT.

The genes are TRBV5-4 and TRBJ2-1; 11 bases match TRBD2. V lost 4 bases to trimming and J lost 4 bases; unmatched junction nucleotides: 4. The CDR3 length is 15 residues. Germline CDR1 reads SGHNT; CDR2 reads YYREEE (reference sequence). CDR3 in amino acids: CASSLGLAAYNEQFF. The CDR3 nucleotides are TGTGCCAGCAGCCTGGGACTAGCGGCGTACAATGAGCAGTTCTTC. Looking up the rest from reference TRBV5-4 and TRBJ2-1 gives the full variable domain: ETGVTQSPTHLIKTRGQQVTLRCSSQSGHNTVSWYQQALGQGPQFIFQYYREEENGRGNFPPRFSGLQFPNYSSELNVNALELDDSALYLCASSLGLAAYNEQFFGPGTRLTVL.

The rearrangement uses TRBV5-4 and TRBJ2-2; tentatively, D is TRBD2 (7 bases). CDR3 size: 15 residues. V lost 4 bases and J lost 7, with 17 bases in between. Germline V gene sequence: CDR1 SGHNT, CDR2 YYREEE (reference sequence). The CDR3 region has the DNA TGTGCCAGCAGCCTGGAGGGGGGGGTGGGCGGGGAGCTGTTTTTT. This encodes CASSLEGGVGGELFF. Drawing the rest from reference TRBV5-4 and TRBJ2-2, the complete variable domain is ETGVTQSPTHLIKTRGQQVTLRCSSQSGHNTVSWYQQALGQGPQFIFQYYREEENGRGNFPPRFSGLQFPNYSSELNVNALELDDSALYLCASSLEGGVGGELFFGEGSRLTVL.

This CDR3 is CAISEGGGANEKLFF. The CDR3 nucleotides read TGTGCCATCAGTGAGGGGGGAGGGGCGAATGAAAAACTGTTTTTT. V usage is TRBV10-3 and J usage is TRBJ1-4; possible D gene TRBD1, 5 bases. Germline CDR1 reads ENHRY; CDR2 reads SYGVKD. The CDR3 runs to 15 residues. Trimming took off 2 bases at V and 5 bases at J, with 12 bases between the two ends.

The J gene is TRBJ2-3, the V gene TRBV9, with D possibly TRBD1 on 7 matching bases. Trimming removed 7 bases at V and 2 bases at J, with 17 bases between. Germline CDR1 SGDLS, CDR2 YYNGEE. CDR3 length: 15 amino acids. The CDR3 protein is CASAGGPGFTDTQYF. The DNA for the CDR3 is TGTGCCAGCGCAGGGGGGCCGGGCTTCACAGATACGCAGTATTTT.

The chain joins TRBV18 to TRBJ1-1; tentative D call: TRBD1 (5 bases). The CDR3 contains 16 residues. Trimming removed 0 bases from V and 2 bases from J, with 13 bases in between. Germline CDR1 KGHSH, CDR2 LQKENI. The CDR3: CASSPPSPGINTEAFF. The DNA for the CDR3 is TGTGCCAGCTCACCACCTAGTCCAGGGATAAACACTGAAGCTTTCTTT.

Here the CDR3 reads CAWTGGAYSNQPQHF. Here the CDR3 DNA reads TGTGCCTGGACAGGGGGCGCCTATAGCAATCAGCCCCAGCATTTT. The chain is built from TRBV30 and TRBJ1-5, with 8 bases identical to TRBD1. Per germline, CDR1 GTSNPN and CDR2 SVGIG (reference sequence). The CDR3 has 15 residues. V lost 4 bases to trimming and J lost 0 bases; unmatched junction nucleotides: 5.

The chain carries TRBV5-1 and TRBJ2-2; tentative D call: TRBD1 (6 bases). Per the germline V gene, CDR1 is SGHRS and CDR2 is YFSETQ. The CDR3 length is 17 residues. The V end lost 1 base, the J end lost 3 bases, and 16 bases lay between the germline ends. CDR3 in amino acids: CASSLSGVEIDTGELFF. The CDR3 DNA sequence: TGCGCCAGCAGCTTGTCAGGGGTAGAGATAGACACCGGGGAGCTGTTTTTT.

This clone was picked up a small number of times. This sequence joins TRBV6-2 or TRBV6-3 and TRBJ1-2, with D possibly TRBD1 on 5 matching bases. The CDR3 contains 15 residues. Germline lookup yields CDR1 MNHEY and CDR2 SVGEGT. V shed 4 bases and J shed 2 bases, with 14 bases lying between them. The CDR3 here is CASSSSGLRNYGYTF. Here the CDR3 DNA reads TGTGCCAGCAGTTCGTCAGGGTTAAGAAACTATGGCTACACCTTC.

Only a few counts were recorded for this clone. The V gene is TRBV3-1 (or the pseudogene TRBV3-2), the J gene TRBJ2-1; 12 positions match TRBD2. CDR1 is LGHDT and CDR2 is YNNKEL in the germline V gene (reference sequence). The CDR3 length is 17 residues. V lost 0 bases and J lost 4; bases outside the gene matches: 4. The CDR3 sequence: CASSQDYLAGGYNEQFF. The DNA of the CDR3 is TGTGCCAGCAGCCAAGATTACCTAGCGGGGGGGTACAATGAGCAGTTCTTC.

This chain connects TRBV5-8 to TRBJ1-5; no clear D. This CDR3 spans 15 amino acids. Trimming removed 0 bases at V and 3 bases at J, with 10 bases between. Germline lookup yields CDR1 SGHTS and CDR2 YDEGEE. CDR3 bases: TGTGCCAGCAGCTTGGGGACGGGGAACAATCAGCCCCAGCATTTT. Protein: CASSLGTGNNQPQHF.

The rearrangement joins TRBV19 to TRBJ2-6; 8 bases match TRBD1. With V trimmed by 5 bases and J by 3 bases, 6 bases remained unmatched. CDR3 length: 16 residues. Germline CDR1 LNHDA, CDR2 SQIVND (reference sequence). The CDR3 is CASSPRQGRGANVLTF. The CDR3 DNA is TGTGCCAGTAGTCCCCGACAGGGGCGTGGGGCCAACGTCCTGACTTTC. The full variable domain, in which reference TRBV19 and TRBJ2-6 provide the parts outside the CDR3, is DGGITQSPKYLFRKEGQNVTLSCEQNLNHDAMYWYRQDPGQGLRLIYYSQIVNDFQKGDIAEGYSVSREKKESFPLTVTSAQKNPTAFYLCASSPRQGRGANVLTFGAGSRLTVL.

The chain recombines TRBV14 with TRBJ2-1, with no clear D. Per germline, CDR1 SGHDN and CDR2 FVKESK. The CDR3 loop spans 13 amino acids. V was clipped by 1 base and J by 9 bases, with 10 bases between them. The CDR3 DNA reads as TGTGCCAGCAGCCAAGGCTCGGTCGCTGAGCAGTTCTTC. Translation: CASSQGSVAEQFF.

The table lists this clone with a count of one. The chain couples TRBV5-1 to TRBJ1-3; D is ambiguous. V was cut by 0 bases and J by 0 bases, with 10 bases left in between. CDR1 is SGHRS and CDR2 is YFSETQ in the germline V gene. The CDR3 runs to 16 residues. The CDR3 loop reads CASSLVAGSSGNTIYF. The CDR3 DNA reads as TGCGCCAGCAGCTTGGTTGCGGGGAGCTCTGGAAACACCATATATTTT.

This chain's CDR3 is CASSSGQSALFF. The DNA of the CDR3 is TGTGCCAGCAGTTCCGGACAGTCTGCACTGTTTTTT. The chain uses TRBV12-3 or TRBV12-4 and TRBJ1-4; TRBD1 might be the D (6 bases). The CDR3 is 12 residues long. Deletions cut 4 bases from V and 13 bases from J, with 13 bases between.

The V call is TRBV5-8, the J call TRBJ1-2, with 8 bases aligning to TRBD1. This CDR3 has 17 amino acids. Germline assignment: CDR1 SGHTS and CDR2 YDEGEE. The junction had 11 bases not matched to a gene; V was cut back by 4 bases and J by 0 bases. The CDR3 region has the DNA TGTGCCAGCAGCCCGGGACAGGACTCGAAGGCTAACTATGGCTACACCTTC. Translated: CASSPGQDSKANYGYTF.

V usage is TRBV6-4 and J usage is TRBJ2-5; a weak D match, TRBD2 (5 bases). Between the trimmed V and J ends, which lost 2 bases and 3 bases, there was a span of 10 bases. The germline V gene encodes CDR1 MRHNA and CDR2 SNTAGT. This CDR3 is built from 14 residues. This CDR3 is CASSDPRGKETQYF. The CDR3 nucleotides are TGTGCCAGCAGTGACCCCCGAGGGAAAGAGACCCAGTACTTC.

In its sample, this clone was seen a few times. The chain joins TRBV12-3 or TRBV12-4 to TRBJ2-1; D call uncertain. V was shortened by 5 bases and J by 8 bases, with 13 bases between the two germline ends. This CDR3 is built from 13 residues. This CDR3 reads CASSPQQMDEQFF. The CDR3 nucleotides are TGTGCCAGCAGTCCTCAACAAATGGATGAGCAGTTCTTC.

The chain joins TRBV5-4 to TRBJ1-3, with no clear D. CDR1 and CDR2 from the germline V gene are SGHNT and YYREEE (reference sequence). The length of the CDR3 is 15 residues. Deletions cut 0 bases from V and 7 bases from J, with 14 bases between. CDR3 sequence (DNA): TGTGCCAGCAGCTTGGGAGGAGGACTGCCCAACACCATATATTTT. Protein product: CASSLGGGLPNTIYF.

The rearrangement joins TRBV19 to TRBJ1-2; D is ambiguous. The CDR3 spans 13 residues. V lost 6 bases to trimming and J lost 6 bases, with 14 bases between them. Per the germline V gene, CDR1 is LNHDA and CDR2 is SQIVND (reference sequence). CDR3 DNA: TGTGCCAGTAGAGCGGGTCTGTGGAATGGCTACACCTTC. As protein: CASRAGLWNGYTF.

The chain combines TRBV5-1 with TRBJ1-6; no firm D call. Trimming removed 4 bases at V and 0 bases at J, with 11 bases between. This CDR3 is built from 16 residues. The germline CDR1 and CDR2 sequences are SGHRS and YFSETQ. CDR3 region: CASSESGDSYNSPLHF. CDR3 nucleotide sequence: TGCGCCAGCAGCGAATCCGGGGACTCCTATAATTCACCCCTCCACTTT.

This clone occurred once. The CDR3 region has the DNA TGTGCCTGGACCGGCGGCCCTTACGAGCAGTACTTC. It yields the protein CAWTGGPYEQYF. The rearrangement joins TRBV30 to TRBJ2-7; D gene unclear. CDR1 is GTSNPN, CDR2 SVGIG, per germline (reference sequence). The CDR3 is 12 amino acids. Trimming stripped 4 bases from V and 4 bases from J, with 11 bases between.